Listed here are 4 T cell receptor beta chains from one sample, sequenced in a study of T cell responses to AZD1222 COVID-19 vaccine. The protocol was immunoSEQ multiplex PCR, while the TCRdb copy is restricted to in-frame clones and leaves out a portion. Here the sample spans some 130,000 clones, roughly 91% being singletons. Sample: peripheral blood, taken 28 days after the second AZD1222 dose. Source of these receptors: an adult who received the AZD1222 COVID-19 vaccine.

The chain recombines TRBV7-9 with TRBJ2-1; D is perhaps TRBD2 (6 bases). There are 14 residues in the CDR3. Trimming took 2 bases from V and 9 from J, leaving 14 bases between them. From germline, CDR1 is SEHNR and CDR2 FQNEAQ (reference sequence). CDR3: CASSLSSHGGEQFF. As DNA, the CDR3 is TGTGCCAGCAGCTTAAGCTCTCACGGGGGTGAGCAGTTCTTC.

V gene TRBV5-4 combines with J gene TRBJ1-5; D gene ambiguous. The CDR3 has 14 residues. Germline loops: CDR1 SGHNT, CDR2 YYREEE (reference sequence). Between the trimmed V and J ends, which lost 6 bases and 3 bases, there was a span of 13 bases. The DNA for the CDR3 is TGTGCCAGCACCGCCACAGTCACCAATCAGCCCCAGCATTTT. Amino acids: CASTATVTNQPQHF.

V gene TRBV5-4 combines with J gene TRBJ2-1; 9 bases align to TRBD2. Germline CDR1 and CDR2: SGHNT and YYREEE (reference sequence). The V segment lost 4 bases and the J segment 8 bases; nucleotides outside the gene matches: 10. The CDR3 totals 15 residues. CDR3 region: CASSPDSGSRHEQFF. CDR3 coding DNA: TGTGCCAGCAGCCCTGATAGCGGGAGTCGGCATGAGCAGTTCTTC.

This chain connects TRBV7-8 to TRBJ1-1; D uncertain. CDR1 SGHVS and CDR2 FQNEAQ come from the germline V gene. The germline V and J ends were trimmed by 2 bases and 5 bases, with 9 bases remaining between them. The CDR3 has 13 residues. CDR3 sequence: CASSLIRETEAFF. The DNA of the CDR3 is TGTGCCAGCAGCTTAATACGGGAGACTGAAGCTTTCTTT. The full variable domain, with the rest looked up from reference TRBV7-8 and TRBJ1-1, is GAGVSQSPRYKVAKRGQDVALRCDPISGHVSLFWYQQALGQGPEFLTYFQNEAQLDKSGLPSDRFFAERPEGSVSTLKIQRTQQEDSAVYLCASSLIRETEAFFGQGTRLTVV.